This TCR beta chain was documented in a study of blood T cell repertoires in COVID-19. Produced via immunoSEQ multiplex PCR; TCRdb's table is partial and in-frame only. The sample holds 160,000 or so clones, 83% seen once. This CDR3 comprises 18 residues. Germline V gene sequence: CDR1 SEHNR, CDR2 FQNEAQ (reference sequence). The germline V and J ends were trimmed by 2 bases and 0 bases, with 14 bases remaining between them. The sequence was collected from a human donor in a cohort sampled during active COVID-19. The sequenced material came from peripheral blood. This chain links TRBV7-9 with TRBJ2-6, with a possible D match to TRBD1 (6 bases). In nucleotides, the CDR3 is TGTGCCAGCAGCTTATCAGGGGTGTTGGGCTCTGGGGCCAACGTCCTGACTTTC. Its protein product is CASSLSGVLGSGANVLTF. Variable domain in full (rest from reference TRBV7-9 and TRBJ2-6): DTGVSQNPRHKITKRGQNVTFRCDPISEHNRLYWYRQTLGQGPEFLTYFQNEAQLEKSRLLSDRFSAERPKGSFSTLEIQRTEQGDSAMYLCASSLSGVLGSGANVLTFGAGSRLTVL.